This TCR beta chain was recovered during a study of T cells in Graves' hyperthyroidism and ophthalmopathy. This CDR3 contains 11 residues. The V gene lost 7 bases and the J gene lost 3 bases, with 10 bases spanning the gap. Per the germline V gene, CDR1 is SQVTM and CDR2 is ANQGSEA. There were TCR beta CDR3 regions amplified from RNA transcripts. A first-round RT-PCR of the TCR CDR3 used the HTBI primer set. MiXCR, applied by TCRdb to the multiplex PCR reads, yields one record per CDR3 protein. This table has some 600,000 distinct CDR3 sequences, roughly 14% appearing once. The sequence came from a woman in her 30s with Graves' hyperthyroidism that later progressed to Graves' ophthalmopathy. Sequences were obtained from blood. The chain employs TRBV29-1 and TRBJ2-7; possibly TRBD2 for D (5 bases). The CDR3 DNA reads TGCAGCGCTGGGGAGATCTACGAGCAGTACTTC. Amino acid sequence: CSAGEIYEQYF.